These 9 T cell receptor beta chains were all obtained from the same sample, sequenced in a study of blood T cell repertoires in COVID-19. Here immunoSEQ multiplex PCR was the method, and the copy in TCRdb shows in-frame clones only, minus some. The sample carries approximately 51,000 clones, under 85% recorded once. The sequencing input was peripheral blood. These receptors were obtained from a human donor in a cohort sampled during active COVID-19.

The chain combines TRBV27 with TRBJ2-7, with a possible D match to TRBD1 (6 bases). CDR3 length: 13 amino acids. Trimming stripped 11 bases from V and 0 bases from J, with 14 bases between. Germline lookup yields CDR1 MNHEY and CDR2 SMNVEV (reference sequence). CDR3 DNA: TGTGCCGTAGCGAGGGGGAGCTCCTACGAGCAGTACTTC. It is translated as CAVARGSSYEQYF.

The chain combines TRBV28 with TRBJ2-7, with D uncertain. The CDR3 covers 15 residues. V was trimmed by 2 bases and J by 5 bases, leaving 16 bases between them. Germline lookup yields CDR1 MDHEN and CDR2 SYDVKM. The CDR3: CASSLIGSSLNEQYF. The CDR3 bases are TGTGCCAGCAGTTTAATCGGGTCTTCTCTTAACGAGCAGTACTTC.

The rearrangement uses TRBV27 and TRBJ1-1; 7 bases fit TRBD1. Looked up from germline, CDR1 is MNHEY and CDR2 is SMNVEV (reference sequence). Trimming at V came to 7 bases and at J to 1 base, leaving 6 bases not matched to a gene. The CDR3 contains 14 residues. The CDR3 loop is CASKIQGRNTEAFF. CDR3 sequence (DNA): TGTGCCAGCAAAATACAGGGGAGGAACACTGAAGCTTTCTTT.

This clone showed up just a few times. CDR3 amino acids: CASSLFGGSNQPQHF. CDR3 sequence (DNA): TGTGCCAGCAGCTTATTCGGGGGAAGCAATCAGCCCCAGCATTTT. This chain links TRBV5-6 with TRBJ1-5; TRBD1 might be the D (5 bases). The CDR3 sequence is 15 residues long. V lost 2 bases, J lost 1 base, and 10 bases lay in between. Germline V lookup: CDR1 SGHDT, CDR2 YYEEEE.

This clone has just a few counts. This sequence joins TRBV12-3 or TRBV12-4 and TRBJ1-6, with a possible D match to TRBD1 (5 bases). V lost 5 bases, J lost 6 bases, and 8 bases lay in between. This CDR3 region has 13 residues. CDR3 nucleotide sequence: TGTGCCAGCAGTGTCAGGGTTAATTCACCCCTCCACTTT. It specifies CASSVRVNSPLHF.

The V gene is TRBV30, the J gene TRBJ1-5; 9 positions agree with TRBD1. V shed 5 bases and J 2 bases; nucleotides not matched to a gene: 7. CDR3 size: 15 residues. Germline V gives CDR1 GTSNPN, CDR2 SVGIG (reference sequence). CDR3 nucleotide sequence: TGTGCCTGGGACCCGGGACAGGGTGGCAATCAGCCCCAGCATTTT. It codes for CAWDPGQGGNQPQHF. Full variable domain (missing parts from reference TRBV30 and TRBJ1-5): SQTIHQWPATLVQPVGSPLSLECTVEGTSNPNLYWYRQAAGRGLQLLFYSVGIGQISSEVPQNLSASRPQDRQFILSSKKLLLSDSGFYLCAWDPGQGGNQPQHFGDGTRLSIL.

The chain links TRBV5-6 to TRBJ2-4, with D maybe TRBD1 (6 bases). From germline, CDR1 is SGHDT and CDR2 YYEEEE. The CDR3 spans 17 residues. V lost 2 bases and J lost 3, with 18 bases in between. CDR3 region: CASSLNRVQGGKNIQYF. CDR3 nucleotides: TGTGCCAGCAGCTTAAACAGAGTACAGGGTGGCAAAAACATTCAGTACTTC.

The chain has TRBV28 and TRBJ1-2, with D perhaps TRBD1 (6 bases). The germline CDR1 and CDR2 sequences are MDHEN and SYDVKM. The V and J ends lost 4 bases and 3 bases respectively, with 15 bases between them. The CDR3 length is 15 residues. DNA of the CDR3: TGTGCCAGCAGTTCGCGAGGACAGCCGGACTATGGCTACACCTTC. Protein product: CASSSRGQPDYGYTF.

The chain combines TRBV27 with TRBJ1-5, with D tentatively TRBD1 (5 bases). The length of the CDR3 is 16 residues. Germline CDR1 and CDR2: MNHEY and SMNVEV (reference sequence). With 3 bases removed from V and 0 bases from J, the gap between germline ends came to 12 bases. CDR3 region: CASSLTSGGSNQPQHF. For the CDR3, the DNA is TGTGCCAGCAGTTTGACGAGCGGGGGTAGCAATCAGCCCCAGCATTTT.